The clone carrying this TCR beta chain was seen a single time. The antigen is unknown. Germline V CDR1 and CDR2: MDHEN, SYDVKM. Trimming took 6 bases from V and 0 from J, leaving 11 bases between them. CDR3 length equals 14 residues. The assay was run at survey level. This table comes from immunoSEQ multiplex PCR, and its TCRdb copy is limited to in-frame clones, with some not included. The sample includes more than 45,000 clones, around 86% of them seen just once. Controls had normal endoscopy and no IBD diagnosis within a year. This record comes from a study of pediatric ulcerative colitis. Study-level findings and limits: Substantially fewer templates came from a couple of patients' blood samples.

Sequencing input: blood. The receptor was derived from a boy younger than 18 who was a control in a study of pediatric ulcerative colitis. V is TRBV28 and J is TRBJ1-2; perhaps TRBD1 as D (5 bases). CDR3 protein: CASRRGPPNYGYTF. The CDR3 DNA reads as TGTGCCAGCAGGAGGGGCCCCCCTAACTATGGCTACACCTTC.